A selection of T cell receptor beta chains follows, all from one sample in a study of shared clonotypes between healthy human individuals. Sequencing used immunoSEQ multiplex PCR; TCRdb keeps in-frame clones, though not all of them. The sample holds 2,500,000 or so clones, 85% to 95% seen once. The sequenced sample was naive CD4+ T cells sorted from blood. These receptors all stem from a man aged 18 to 29 in good health. Each CDR3 is given with its conserved first and last residue. Each record gives: clone size, J gene, V gene, D gene, CDR3 DNA, CDR3 protein. D genes are given only for firm matches. Part of the rows lack a size; the others show once, few, many or a class for expanded clones.

.,TRBJ2-2,TRBV19,TRBD2,TGTGCCAGTAGTATGCCTGGCGGGGGGAACACCGGGGAGCTGTTTTTT,CASSMPGGGNTGELFF
once,TRBJ1-4,TRBV7-9,.,TGTGCCAGCAGCGTAAGAGGGGCTGGTGAAAAACTGTTTTTT,CASSVRGAGEKLFF
.,TRBJ1-2,TRBV19,.,TGTGCCAGTAGTGACAGCCTCACTAACTATGGCTACACCTTC,CASSDSLTNYGYTF
.,TRBJ1-5,TRBV27,TRBD1,TGTGCCAGCAGGGCAGGGGGAAATCAGCCCCAGCATTTT,CASRAGGNQPQHF
.,TRBJ2-3,TRBV29-1,.,TGCAGCGTTGATCCAGATGCAGGTTGGTTCGGCACAGATACGCAGTATTTT,CSVDPDAGWFGTDTQYF
.,TRBJ2-1,TRBV7-8,.,TGTGCCAGCAGCTTAGTTACTGCGGGTGAGCAGTTCTTC,CASSLVTAGEQFF
once,TRBJ2-5,TRBV6-5,TRBD2,TGTGCCAGCAGTTATTACCCAGCGGGATCGGGAGAGACCCAGTACTTC,CASSYYPAGSGETQYF
.,TRBJ2-5,TRBV10-2,.,TGCGCCAGCAGTGAGTCGGGTCCCGGGACCACCCAAGAGACCCAGTACTTC,CASSESGPGTTQETQYF
.,TRBJ1-6,TRBV5-6,.,TGTGCCAGCAGCTTGTTCCAGGGGTCGGTAGTAGGGTCACCCCTCCACTTT,CASSLFQGSVVGSPLHF
.,TRBJ2-7,TRBV7-2,.,TGTGCCAGCAGCTCCCCGAGCTCCTACGAGCAGTACTTC,CASSSPSSYEQYF